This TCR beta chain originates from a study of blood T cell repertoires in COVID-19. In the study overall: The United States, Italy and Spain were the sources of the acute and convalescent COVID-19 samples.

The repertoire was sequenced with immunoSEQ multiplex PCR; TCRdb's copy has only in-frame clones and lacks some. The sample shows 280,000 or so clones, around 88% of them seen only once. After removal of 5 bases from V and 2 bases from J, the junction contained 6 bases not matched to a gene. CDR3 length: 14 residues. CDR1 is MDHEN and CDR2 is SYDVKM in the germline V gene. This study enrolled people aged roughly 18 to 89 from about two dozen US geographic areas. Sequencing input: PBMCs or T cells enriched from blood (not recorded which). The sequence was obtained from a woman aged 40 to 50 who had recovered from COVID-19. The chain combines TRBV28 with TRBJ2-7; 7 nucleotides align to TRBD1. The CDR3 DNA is TGTGCCAGCAGTCCCCAACAGGGGACCTACGAGCAGTACTTC. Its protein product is CASSPQQGTYEQYF.